This T cell receptor beta chain originates from a study of cytomegalovirus exposure and HLA in healthy donors (dated by TCRdb to the late 2010s). Study-level background: An earlier analysis of approximately 640 of the donors reported more than 250 Gb of sequence data and some 120 million unique TCR beta sequences from 190 million or so T cells. An earlier analysis of 587 of the donors applied high-throughput TCR beta sequencing to assess whether each TCR beta V gene segment acted as functional or pseudogenic. On average, 235,054 unique TCR beta nucleotide sequences were sequenced per donor among several hundred genotyped donors of the cohort, with roughly a sixth of those sequences being non-productive. Donor age, sex, ethnicity and CMV serostatus were compiled alongside the repertoire data. Typing coverage differed by locus: A, B, C, DRB1 and DQB1 were typed in roughly 620-630 donors, DQA1 in roughly 500, DPA1 in around 610, and DPB1 in 450 to 480. To predict cytomegalovirus infection status, the study brought together high-throughput TCR immunosequencing, statistical association of individual TCRs with disease status, and machine learning. Several DR-DQ haplotypes were treated as single units for association and clustering because of strong linkage in the cohort. The genetic ancestry cluster associated with self-reported Caucasian donors included about 81% of the 398 genotyped donors. All discovery cohort repertoires had been generated using a single sequencing platform. The study was designed to test whether signatures of past pathogen exposure could be identified by cataloging public T cell receptors. A later analysis re-analyzed previously published TCR beta repertoires from roughly 600 donors and added high-resolution HLA genotyping to study TCR occurrence patterns. An early release that covered about 600 HLA-typed donors contained about 300 gigabases of sequencing data and roughly 84 million unique TCR sequences. Using immunosequencing, the study profiled T cell repertoires from some 670 subjects and related those repertoires to cytomegalovirus serostatus. The later analysis used no new phenotypic data to find candidate immune exposures, relying instead on TCR beta sequences and their occurrence across donors. In addition to the first cohort of approximately 650 subjects, a separate validation cohort of approximately 130 different subjects was used. Both class I and class II loci were covered by HLA typing, at four-digit resolution. Genome-wide SNP genotypes for about 60% of the roughly 700 donors were used in a later genetic analysis, which treated that subset as a discovery cohort. Points the paper makes about the study in general: A later analysis found that HLA-associated TCR beta chains were more clonally expanded and had lower generation probabilities than equally common non-associated chains. A later analysis associated 16,951 TCR beta sequences with specific HLA alleles at a false discovery rate of 0.05. A cluster of highly shared sequence variants was judged likely to represent a technical artifact of the sequencing pipeline. In vitro tests confirmed that a few of the cytomegalovirus-associated TCR beta chains recognize cytomegalovirus antigens. A further reported finding was that TCR beta sequences accurately predicted the HLA-A and HLA-B alleles for most subjects in the first cohort. A later genetic analysis reported fewer N-insertions in productive TCRs among donors in an Asian-associated ancestry cluster than the roughly 620-donor mean. In a later analysis, several top co-occurrence clusters were reported to appear linked to parvovirus B19, influenza, CMV and Epstein-Barr virus. Correlated functional status among segregating V segments might be attributable to linkage disequilibrium, but an unknown experimental factor could not be ruled out. Because counts were too low, about 18 rarely observed V segments, including chromosome 9 orphons, were excluded from the earlier analysis of some 540 of the donors. An earlier analysis of some 560 of the donors showed that most TCR beta V segments appeared in productive rearrangements either about 87% or about 30% of the time, which broadly matched IMGT annotations. When HLA alleles, especially DR and DQ, strongly co-occurred, TCR associations were difficult to assign to individual alleles. In both the original and validation cohorts, the classifier was reported to diagnose cytomegalovirus status with high specificity and sensitivity. The only immune exposure information available for the cohort was CMV serostatus. Because some donors lacked HLA typing at each locus, the association tests relied only on the typed subset. In a later genetic analysis, a missense DCLRE1C variant was associated with V-gene and J-gene trimming of TCR beta chains, and the association was replicated in an independent cohort. Because the 87-base-pair reads could not distinguish some IMGT-functional V segments, including TRBV6-2 and TRBV6-3, those segments were excluded. In this cohort, only TCR beta chains were sequenced, and detectable features were limited by the absence of alpha or paired-chain data. In a later analysis, the rate of TCR association differed among HLA loci, with DRB1 alleles having the most associated TCRs and HLA-C alleles having the fewest. A total of roughly 160 TCR beta chains were listed by the study as associated with cytomegalovirus. In a later analysis, most CMV-associated TCR beta chains were found to appear HLA-restricted, with HLA associations seemingly driven largely by CMV exposure. The authors suggested that the approach could potentially be extended to other disease states and immunological phenotypes. Sequencing depth was assumed to be roughly uniform across donors in the presence/absence analyses, though that assumption may not hold. Most TCR sequences were observed very rarely across donors, whereas some public TCRs were present in many individuals.

The cohort was made up of 500 to 800 healthy bone marrow donors. All cohort members were sampled while nominally healthy, although unrecorded immune exposures were likely present. The donor was CMV seronegative and belonged to the group of 352 seronegative cohort members. Every donor gave a peripheral blood sample, and the peripheral blood mononuclear cells from that sample were used for TCR beta sequencing. Genomic DNA was extracted from the blood cell samples with the Qiagen DNeasy Blood Extraction Kit. About this clone itself: The antigen this receptor binds is unknown. Per-base qualities were not stored, and no clone one base away is much larger.

CDR1 and CDR2 are read off the germline V gene as SGHTS and YDEGEE. A distance of 10 bases separates the germline ends of V and J, which lose 0 bases and 0 bases respectively. Spanning cysteine to phenylalanine, the CDR3 consists of 16 amino acids. The retained sequence is limited to the CDR3, 48 bases, with the frame set at the first base. Library prep was done by the immunoSEQ multiplex PCR assay. For the multiplex PCR, a mixture combining 60 forward primers for TCR Vbeta segments and 13 reverse primers for TCR Jbeta segments was used. A multiplex PCR assay on genomic DNA amplified the CDR3 region of rearranged TCR beta genes. The amplified TCR beta libraries were sequenced on the Illumina HiSeq System as 87-base-pair reads. Per the source publication's procedure: In a later analysis, some 80 million unique TCR beta chains were counted across the approximately 640 repertoires, and roughly 10 million of these chains were shared by at least two donors. A nearest-neighbor algorithm error-corrected the raw reads and collapsed the reads into unique sequences, merging closely related sequences to remove PCR and sequencing errors. CDR3 sequences were aligned to IMGT reference sequences to assign V, D and J gene segments. For a sequence to be retained, at least a six-nucleotide match to both a V gene segment and a J gene segment was required. Rearrangements were classified as productive when the CDR3 lacked stop codons and remained in frame with V and J, and all other rearrangements were classified as non-productive. CDR3 was defined according to IMGT convention as the region running from the second conserved V-encoded cysteine to the conserved J-encoded phenylalanine. In an earlier analysis of roughly 580 of the donors, sequences lacking an unambiguous match to a single V gene segment were excluded. An earlier analysis of a few hundred of the donors called V segments functional above 56.7% productive rearrangements and segregating when the between-donor standard deviation exceeded 5%. To diagnose cytomegalovirus status from the catalog of TCR beta chain sequences, a statistical classification framework was built. In a later analysis, V and J genes were assigned by comparing TCR nucleotide sequences against IMGT/GENE-DB human TR gene sequences. In a later analysis, CDR3 sequences and most-parsimonious VDJ recombination scenarios were assigned using the TCRdist pipeline. In a later analysis, every TCR beta chain was defined by the combination of its CDR3 amino acid sequence and its V-gene family, and reads without a unique V-gene family were dropped. To address suspected cross-contamination and a sequencing artifact, a later analysis removed roughly 640 highly shared, low-generation-probability nucleotide sequences. In a later analysis, a clonal expansion index for each public chain was calculated from normalized within-repertoire ranks of inferred template counts. In a later analysis, generation probabilities were computed using a VDJ recombination model fitted to out-of-frame rearrangements, and the results were checked against IGoR. In a later analysis, TCR-TCR, TCR-HLA and TCR-CMV co-occurrence was scored with hypergeometric tests, and a repertoire-size bias correction was applied to TCR pairs. A later analysis estimated false discovery rates by permuting HLA or CMV assignments 20 times. In a later analysis, co-occurring TCRs were grouped with DBSCAN, and TCRdist sequence similarity was added when clustering was performed within HLA-allele-positive subsets. Repertoires with fewer than 30,000 or more than 120,000 public chains were left out of co-occurrence clustering, as were a handful of repertoires with anomalous nucleotide sharing. What TCRdb holds here is the immuneACCESS table cut down to in-frame rearrangements. Part of the clones is not present; checked against another copy, under half of the missing clones reflect an unresolved V gene, and the others are unexplained. V, J and clone size are those of that table, while D and trimming were read from the DNA. The sample contains some 140,000 clones, 65% to 75% of them found a single time. 2.1% of the sample belongs to the ten largest clones.

Here the chain combines TRBV5-8 and TRBJ2-1; tentative D gene TRBD1, with 6 bases matching. The receptor was derived from a man under 40 in good health and CMV-seronegative. Source material: PBMCs. The bases read TGTGCCAGCAGCTTGGAGGGGACACCCTCCTACAATGAGCAGTTCTTC. Its protein product is CASSLEGTPSYNEQFF.